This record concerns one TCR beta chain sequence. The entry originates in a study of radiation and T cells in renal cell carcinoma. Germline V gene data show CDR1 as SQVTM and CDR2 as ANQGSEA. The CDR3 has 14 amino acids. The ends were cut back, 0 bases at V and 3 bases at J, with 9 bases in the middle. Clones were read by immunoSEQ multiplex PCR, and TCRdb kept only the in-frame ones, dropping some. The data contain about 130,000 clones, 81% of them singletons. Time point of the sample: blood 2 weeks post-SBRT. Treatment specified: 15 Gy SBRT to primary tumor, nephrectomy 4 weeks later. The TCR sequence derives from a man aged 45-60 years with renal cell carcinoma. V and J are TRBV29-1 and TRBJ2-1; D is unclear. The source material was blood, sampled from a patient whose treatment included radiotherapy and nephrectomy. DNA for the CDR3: TGCAGCGTTGAAGATCCGCAGCACTACAATGAGCAGTTCTTC. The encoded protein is CSVEDPQHYNEQFF.